Listed below are T cell receptor beta chains from one sample, sequenced in a study of blood T cell repertoires in COVID-19. This table comes from immunoSEQ multiplex PCR, and its TCRdb copy is limited to in-frame clones, with some not included. The profile covers about 230,000 clones, with 86% appearing a single time and 3% to 3.5% taken by the ten largest. Sequenced input: PBMCs or T cells enriched from blood (not recorded which). These receptor sequences come from a woman between 45 and 65 years old in a cohort exposed to, infected with or recovered from COVID-19 (not recorded which). The CDR3 runs from the conserved cysteine through the conserved F or W. A D gene is named only where the DNA matches it firmly. The size of a clone is reported for some rows only, either as once, few or many, or as a class for expanded clones.

cdr3_aa: CASSLTGENSPLHF
cdr3_nt: TGTGCCAGCAGTTTAACAGGGGAGAATTCACCCCTCCACTTT
j_call: TRBJ1-6
d_call: TRBD1
v_call: TRBV28
clone_size: .

cdr3_aa: CASSSGTHALSEQFF
cdr3_nt: TGTGCCAGTAGTAGCGGGACTCACGCTTTGAGTGAGCAGTTCTTC
j_call: TRBJ2-1
d_call: .
v_call: TRBV19
clone_size: .

cdr3_aa: CASSSGPGNTEAFF
cdr3_nt: TGTGCCAGCAGTTCCGGCCCGGGTAACACTGAAGCTTTCTTT
j_call: TRBJ1-1
d_call: .
v_call: TRBV28
clone_size: few

cdr3_aa: CASSLGTGQPQHF
cdr3_nt: TGTGCCAGCAGCTTAGGTACGGGGCAGCCCCAGCATTTT
j_call: TRBJ1-5
d_call: .
v_call: TRBV7-2
clone_size: .

cdr3_aa: CASSQDRLAGVWETQYF
cdr3_nt: TGTGCCAGCAGCCAAGATCGACTAGCGGGGGTTTGGGAGACCCAGTACTTC
j_call: TRBJ2-5
d_call: TRBD2
v_call: TRBV4-2
clone_size: .

cdr3_aa: CASSSRLAGAIHTGELFF
cdr3_nt: TGTGCCAGCAGCTCCCGTTTGGCGGGGGCTATTCACACCGGGGAGCTGTTTTTT
j_call: TRBJ2-2
d_call: .
v_call: TRBV7-2
clone_size: .

cdr3_aa: CASKGVVHTEKLFF
cdr3_nt: TGTGCCAGCAAGGGAGTGGTGCACACGGAAAAACTGTTTTTT
j_call: TRBJ1-4
d_call: .
v_call: TRBV2
clone_size: .

cdr3_aa: CASRLGGQGHSPLHF
cdr3_nt: TGTGCCAGCAGACTCGGGGGACAGGGGCATTCACCCCTCCACTTT
j_call: TRBJ1-6
d_call: TRBD1
v_call: TRBV6-5
clone_size: .

cdr3_aa: CASSRGDGAADTQYF
cdr3_nt: TGCGCCAGCAGCCGGGGGGACGGGGCCGCAGATACGCAGTATTTT
j_call: TRBJ2-3
d_call: TRBD2
v_call: TRBV5-1
clone_size: .

cdr3_aa: CASSGQLVAGGSTDTQYF
cdr3_nt: TGCGCCAGCAGCGGACAACTAGTAGCGGGGGGCAGCACAGATACGCAGTATTTT
j_call: TRBJ2-3
d_call: TRBD2
v_call: TRBV5-1
clone_size: .

cdr3_aa: CASSRQGGAESSGNTIYF
cdr3_nt: TGTGCCAGTAGTAGACAAGGTGGGGCAGAGAGCTCTGGAAACACCATATATTTT
j_call: TRBJ1-3
d_call: .
v_call: TRBV19
clone_size: .

cdr3_aa: CASSSGTRHTDTQYF
cdr3_nt: TGTGCCAGCAGTTCCGGGACTAGACACACAGATACGCAGTATTTT
j_call: TRBJ2-3
d_call: TRBD2
v_call: TRBV5-4
clone_size: .

cdr3_aa: CASSCGPEAFF
cdr3_nt: TGTGCCAGCAGCTGCGGGCCTGAAGCTTTCTTT
j_call: TRBJ1-1
d_call: .
v_call: TRBV3-1/TRBV3-2
clone_size: .

cdr3_aa: CASRVLEGKGPIPNSPLHF
cdr3_nt: TGTGCCAGCAGGGTTTTGGAGGGTAAGGGGCCGATCCCTAATTCACCCCTCCACTTT
j_call: TRBJ1-6
d_call: .
v_call: TRBV28
clone_size: .

cdr3_aa: CASSYPKPTGSSPLHF
cdr3_nt: TGTGCCAGCAGTTACCCTAAACCGACAGGGTCTTCACCCCTCCACTTT
j_call: TRBJ1-6
d_call: TRBD1
v_call: TRBV6-2/TRBV6-3
clone_size: .

cdr3_aa: CASSNTGGFRSYNEQFF
cdr3_nt: TGTGCCAGCAGTAACACGGGGGGCTTCCGCTCCTACAATGAGCAGTTCTTC
j_call: TRBJ2-1
d_call: .
v_call: TRBV28
clone_size: .

cdr3_aa: CASSQGRGLYEQYF
cdr3_nt: TGTGCCAGCAGCCAAGGTAGGGGGCTCTACGAGCAGTACTTC
j_call: TRBJ2-7
d_call: TRBD1
v_call: TRBV4-2
clone_size: once

cdr3_aa: CASSSWRSGINQETQYF
cdr3_nt: TGTGCCAGTAGTAGCTGGCGTTCCGGGATAAATCAAGAGACCCAGTACTTC
j_call: TRBJ2-5
d_call: .
v_call: TRBV19
clone_size: .

cdr3_aa: CASSWGQGDTQYF
cdr3_nt: TGCGCCAGCAGCTGGGGGCAGGGAGATACGCAGTATTTT
j_call: TRBJ2-3
d_call: .
v_call: TRBV5-1
clone_size: .

cdr3_aa: CASSTSSNTEAFF
cdr3_nt: TGTGCCAGCAGCACATCCTCGAACACTGAAGCTTTCTTT
j_call: TRBJ1-1
d_call: .
v_call: TRBV5-5
clone_size: .

cdr3_aa: CASSRTGGTEAFF
cdr3_nt: TGTGCCAGCAGTCGTACAGGGGGCACTGAAGCTTTCTTT
j_call: TRBJ1-1
d_call: TRBD1
v_call: TRBV5-4
clone_size: .

cdr3_aa: CASSPGTGVKYNEQFF
cdr3_nt: TGTGCCAGCAGCCCCGGGACAGGGGTAAAGTACAATGAGCAGTTCTTC
j_call: TRBJ2-1
d_call: TRBD1
v_call: TRBV9
clone_size: .

cdr3_aa: CASSRTSRSYNEQFF
cdr3_nt: TGTGCCAGCAGCAGGACTAGCCGGTCCTACAATGAGCAGTTCTTC
j_call: TRBJ2-1
d_call: TRBD2
v_call: TRBV5-5
clone_size: few

cdr3_aa: CSAGQDTYGYTF
cdr3_nt: TGCAGCGCGGGACAGGACACCTATGGCTACACCTTC
j_call: TRBJ1-2
d_call: TRBD1
v_call: TRBV29-1
clone_size: .

cdr3_aa: CASSYGIGSTGELFF
cdr3_nt: TGTGCCAGCAGTTACGGGATTGGGAGCACCGGGGAGCTGTTTTTT
j_call: TRBJ2-2
d_call: .
v_call: TRBV6-2/TRBV6-3
clone_size: few

cdr3_aa: CASSQDWAEMYPQHF
cdr3_nt: TGCGCCAGCAGCCAAGATTGGGCCGAAATGTATCCCCAGCATTTT
j_call: TRBJ1-5
d_call: .
v_call: TRBV4-1
clone_size: few

cdr3_aa: CASSVDRGLGETQYF
cdr3_nt: TGTGCCAGCAGTGTAGACAGGGGCTTGGGAGAGACCCAGTACTTC
j_call: TRBJ2-5
d_call: TRBD1
v_call: TRBV25-1
clone_size: .

cdr3_aa: CASSATADRVGNTIYF
cdr3_nt: TGCGCCAGCAGCGCCACGGCGGACAGGGTTGGAAACACCATATATTTT
j_call: TRBJ1-3
d_call: TRBD1
v_call: TRBV5-1
clone_size: .

cdr3_aa: CASSHATGGAVPETQYF
cdr3_nt: TGCGCCAGCAGCCATGCAACAGGGGGCGCAGTCCCAGAGACCCAGTACTTC
j_call: TRBJ2-5
d_call: TRBD1
v_call: TRBV4-1
clone_size: .

cdr3_aa: CASSRWGWEETQYF
cdr3_nt: TGTGCCAGCAGCCGGTGGGGCTGGGAAGAGACCCAGTACTTC
j_call: TRBJ2-5
d_call: .
v_call: TRBV5-4
clone_size: .

cdr3_aa: CASSLMGRGNTIYF
cdr3_nt: TGTGCCAGCAGTTTAATGGGCCGCGGAAACACCATATATTTT
j_call: TRBJ1-3
d_call: .
v_call: TRBV28
clone_size: .

cdr3_aa: CASSVITLREEQYF
cdr3_nt: TGTGCCAGCAGTGTGATCACCCTTCGGGAGGAGCAGTACTTC
j_call: TRBJ2-7
d_call: .
v_call: TRBV28
clone_size: .

cdr3_aa: CASSSEVIETQYF
cdr3_nt: TGCGCCAGCAGCTCGGAGGTTATAGAGACCCAGTACTTC
j_call: TRBJ2-5
d_call: .
v_call: TRBV5-1
clone_size: .

cdr3_aa: CASSPSQGNGQPQHF
cdr3_nt: TGTGCCAGCTCACCATCACAGGGAAACGGTCAGCCCCAGCATTTT
j_call: TRBJ1-5
d_call: .
v_call: TRBV18
clone_size: .

cdr3_aa: CASSVQGNYGYTF
cdr3_nt: TGTGCCAGCAGCGTGCAGGGTAACTATGGCTACACCTTC
j_call: TRBJ1-2
d_call: .
v_call: TRBV9
clone_size: few

cdr3_aa: CASSRGWGGTEAFF
cdr3_nt: TGTGCCAGCAGCCGCGGGTGGGGTGGGACAGAAGCTTTCTTT
j_call: TRBJ1-1
d_call: .
v_call: TRBV11-2
clone_size: .

cdr3_aa: CASSQGLQKSYEQYF
cdr3_nt: TGTGCCAGCAGCCAAGGGCTGCAGAAATCCTACGAGCAGTACTTC
j_call: TRBJ2-7
d_call: .
v_call: TRBV3-1/TRBV3-2
clone_size: .

cdr3_aa: CASSLRSGGFGETQYF
cdr3_nt: TGTGCCAGCAGCTTGAGGTCTGGGGGGTTTGGAGAGACCCAGTACTTC
j_call: TRBJ2-5
d_call: .
v_call: TRBV5-8
clone_size: .

cdr3_aa: CARSLVERVGEKLFF
cdr3_nt: TGTGCCAGAAGCTTAGTTGAGAGGGTAGGGGAAAAACTGTTTTTT
j_call: TRBJ1-4
d_call: .
v_call: TRBV7-5
clone_size: .

cdr3_aa: CASSLGGVYNEQFF
cdr3_nt: TGTGCCAGCAGTTTAGGAGGGGTCTACAATGAGCAGTTCTTC
j_call: TRBJ2-1
d_call: .
v_call: TRBV27
clone_size: .